Following are 8 T cell receptor beta chains from one sample sequenced in a study of T cells after yellow fever vaccination (dated by TCRdb to between 2018 and 2021). The treatment or condition label here, explained by the study, means: live attenuated yellow fever vaccine strain. Library preparation used 5' RACE. The data were produced on an Illumina HiSeq 2500. In-frame beta chains were kept once TCRdb had trimmed the public reads at Q25 with fastp and called clones with MiXCR. Identical CDR3 proteins give one entry, which carries the most common genes and DNA. This sample lists a few hundred thousand distinct CDR3 sequences; approximately 5.7% were detected once. The ten largest account for 15% of the sample. This sample comprised PBMCs, obtained 5 days after the yellow fever booster vaccination. These receptor sequences come from a man aged 30-40 years who received the YFV17D yellow fever vaccine.

The chain uses TRBV29-1 and TRBJ1-2, with a weak D call TRBD1 (5 bases). V was trimmed by 4 bases and J by 8 bases, leaving 14 bases between them. The CDR3 has 12 residues. Germline lookup yields CDR1 SQVTM and CDR2 ANQGSEA. The CDR3 nucleotides are TGCAGCGTTGCAAGGCAGGGTTACGGCTACACCTTC. Translation gives CSVARQGYGYTF.

The chain employs TRBV5-6 and TRBJ2-7, with 8 bases aligning to TRBD1. Germline V gene data show CDR1 as SGHDT and CDR2 as YYEEEE. V was clipped by 6 bases and J by 1 base; unmatched bases: 12. There are 16 residues in the CDR3. CDR3 in DNA: TGTGCCAGCACCTTTCGACCTCGACAGGGGTCCTACGAGCAGTACTTC. It yields the protein CASTFRPRQGSYEQYF.

This clonotype was found a few times. The rearrangement links TRBV7-6 to TRBJ2-7; 8 bases fit TRBD1. In germline, CDR1 is SGHVS, CDR2 FNYEAQ. This CDR3 spans 16 amino acids. V trimming: 5 bases; J trimming: 3 bases; junction bases outside the gene matches: 12. The CDR3 loop is CASSPPQGAVNYEQYF. As DNA, the CDR3 is TGTGCCAGCAGCCCCCCCCAGGGGGCAGTTAACTACGAGCAGTACTTC. Based on the CDR3 plus reference TRBV7-6 and TRBJ2-7, the full variable domain is GAGVSQSPRYKVTKRGQDVALRCDPISGHVSLYWYRQALGQGPEFLTYFNYEAQQDKSGLPNDRFSAERPEGSISTLTIQRTEQRDSAMYRCASSPPQGAVNYEQYFGPGTRLTVT.

This clonotype was seen repeatedly, ten times or more. The genes are TRBV20-1 and TRBJ2-7; D tentatively fits TRBD1 or TRBD2 (6 bases each). The CDR3 covers 13 residues. Trimming shortened V by 6 bases and J by 2 bases, and 14 bases separated the two germline ends. Per germline, CDR1 DFQATT and CDR2 SNEGSKA (reference sequence). The CDR3 loop reads CSARTGAAYEQYF. CDR3 in DNA: TGCAGTGCGCGAACGGGGGCCGCCTACGAGCAGTACTTC.

The gene calls are TRBV5-6 and TRBJ2-7, with D uncertain. Germline CDR1 reads SGHDT; CDR2 reads YYEEEE. The CDR3 sequence is 12 residues long. V was pared by 0 bases and J by 6 bases, with 7 bases between. CDR3 sequence reads: CASSLVRSEQYF. In DNA, the CDR3 is TGTGCCAGCAGCTTGGTCCGGAGCGAGCAGTACTTC.

The genes are TRBV27 and TRBJ2-1; no clear D gene. Trimming shortened V by 3 bases and J by 1 base, and 10 bases separated the two germline ends. CDR1 MNHEY and CDR2 SMNVEV come from the germline V gene (reference sequence). The CDR3 extends over 15 amino acids. This CDR3 is CASSLRPRSYNEQFF. CDR3 sequence (DNA): TGTGCCAGCAGTTTGCGTCCCAGATCCTACAATGAGCAGTTCTTC.

This clonotype was recorded many times. The chain recombines TRBV6-1 with TRBJ2-7, with a tentative D call TRBD2 (5 bases). The germline V gene encodes CDR1 MNHNS and CDR2 SASEGT. The length of the CDR3 is 13 residues. Trimming pared 7 bases from V and 5 bases from J, leaving 15 bases between. The CDR3, as DNA: TGTGCCAGCATCGACTACTCATCCGACGAGCAGTACTTC. Its translation is CASIDYSSDEQYF.

This chain links TRBV4-1 with TRBJ2-5; D is undetermined. CDR1 and CDR2 from the germline V gene are MGHRA and YSYEKL. This CDR3 is built from 14 residues. The V and J ends lost 4 bases and 3 bases respectively, with 12 bases between them. The chain's CDR3 is CASSPLDGEETQYF. The CDR3 DNA sequence: TGCGCCAGCAGCCCCCTTGACGGAGAAGAGACCCAGTACTTC.